This T cell receptor (beta chain) was identified in a study of blood T cell repertoires in COVID-19. Trimming pared 6 bases from V and 4 bases from J, leaving 15 bases between. Germline V gene sequence: CDR1 MNHEY, CDR2 SVGEGT. CDR3 length: 14 residues. Using immunoSEQ multiplex PCR, the repertoire was profiled, and TCRdb retains in-frame clones only, with some absent. The sample lists about 220,000 clones; around 84% were seen once. V is TRBV6-2 or TRBV6-3 and J is TRBJ1-1, with D possibly matching TRBD1 (5 bases). Sequencing used peripheral blood. This clonotype originated in a woman aged 60 to 75 who had recovered from COVID-19. CDR3 residues: CASSPRVMGTEAFF. CDR3 nucleotides: TGTGCCAGCAGCCCCAGGGTTATGGGCACTGAAGCTTTCTTT.